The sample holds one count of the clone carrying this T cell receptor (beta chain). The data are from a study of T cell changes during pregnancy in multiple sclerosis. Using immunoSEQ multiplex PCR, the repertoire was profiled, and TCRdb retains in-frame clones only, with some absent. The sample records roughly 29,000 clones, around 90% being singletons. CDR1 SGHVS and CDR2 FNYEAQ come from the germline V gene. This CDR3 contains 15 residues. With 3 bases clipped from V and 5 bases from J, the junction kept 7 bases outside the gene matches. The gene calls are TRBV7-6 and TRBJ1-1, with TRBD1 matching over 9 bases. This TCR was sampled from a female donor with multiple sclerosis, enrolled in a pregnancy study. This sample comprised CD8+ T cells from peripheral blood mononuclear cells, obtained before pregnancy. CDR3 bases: TGTGCCAGCAGCTTGGGGACAGGGAGTGGGACTGAAGCTTTCTTT. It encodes CASSLGTGSGTEAFF.